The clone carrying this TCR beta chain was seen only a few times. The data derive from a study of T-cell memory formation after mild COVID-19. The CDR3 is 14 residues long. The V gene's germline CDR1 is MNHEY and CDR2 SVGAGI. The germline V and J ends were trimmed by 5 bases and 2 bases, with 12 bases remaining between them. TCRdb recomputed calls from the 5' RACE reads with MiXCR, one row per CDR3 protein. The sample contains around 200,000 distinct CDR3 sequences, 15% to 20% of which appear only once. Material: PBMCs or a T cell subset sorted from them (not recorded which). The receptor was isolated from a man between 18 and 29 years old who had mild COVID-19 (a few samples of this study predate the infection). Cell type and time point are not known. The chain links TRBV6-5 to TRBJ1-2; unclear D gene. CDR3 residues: CASSPASLNYGYTF. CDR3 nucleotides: TGTGCCAGCAGTCCGGCCAGCCTCAACTATGGCTACACCTTC.